A selection of T cell receptor beta chains follows, all from one sample in a study of memory CD4+ T cells and cytomegalovirus serostatus. Using immunoSEQ multiplex PCR, the repertoire was profiled, and TCRdb retains in-frame clones only, with some absent. The table lists about 48,000 clones, 78% of them singletons. The sequencing sample was made of memory CD4+ T cells from blood. The receptors here all came from an adult in good health and CMV-seronegative. Both conserved end residues are part of each CDR3. A D gene is named only where the DNA matches it firmly. The size of a clone is reported for some rows only, either as once, few or many, or as a class for expanded clones.

clone size,D gene,V gene,J gene,CDR3 DNA,CDR3 protein
few,-,TRBV2,TRBJ2-4,TGTGCCAGCAGTGAGGGAGGGGGGGCCAAAAACATTCAGTACTTC,CASSEGGGAKNIQYF
few,TRBD1,TRBV30,TRBJ2-7,TGTGCCTGGAGCAAAGGACAGGGGCCCTACGAGCAGTACTTC,CAWSKGQGPYEQYF
few,-,TRBV11-2,TRBJ1-5,TGTGCCAGCAGCCCGGGCCAGGTTCAGCCCCAGCATTTT,CASSPGQVQPQHF
-,-,TRBV7-6,TRBJ1-1,TGTGCCAGCAGCCGGAAAGGGGTTGACACTGAAGCTTTCTTT,CASSRKGVDTEAFF
-,TRBD1,TRBV5-6,TRBJ1-5,TGTGCCAGCAGCTCGGACAGGGGGCGCCTCCATCAGCCCCAGCATTTT,CASSSDRGRLHQPQHF
-,-,TRBV28,TRBJ1-5,TGTGCCAGCAGTTTTGTGGGGGCGAGGAATCAGCCCCAGCATTTT,CASSFVGARNQPQHF
-,-,TRBV25-1,TRBJ1-5,TGTGCCAGCAGTGAGCCAGGGGATAGCAATCAGCCCCAGCATTTT,CASSEPGDSNQPQHF
-,-,TRBV5-6,TRBJ2-1,TGTGCCAGCACCAGCTGGGATCCCCGACTAGGTCGACAGTTCTTC,CASTSWDPRLGRQFF
-,-,TRBV4-2,TRBJ1-6,TGTGCCAGCAGCCAAGATGGGGGGCGATCACCCCTCCACTTT,CASSQDGGRSPLHF
-,-,TRBV5-4,TRBJ2-5,TGTGCCAGCAGCGCGAAAAGGGACTTCCAAGAGACCCAGTACTTC,CASSAKRDFQETQYF
-,TRBD2,TRBV19,TRBJ2-7,TGTGCCAGTAGACCCGGGACTAGCGGGGGTCTTTCCGAGCAGTACTTC,CASRPGTSGGLSEQYF
-,-,TRBV25-1,TRBJ2-7,TGTGCCAGCAGTGAAGAATCGTACGGGACCGATACCTACGAGCAGTACTTC,CASSEESYGTDTYEQYF
-,-,TRBV19,TRBJ2-2,TGTGCCAGTAGTATCCCTGGGAGAAACACCGGGGAGCTGTTTTTT,CASSIPGRNTGELFF
-,TRBD1,TRBV5-4,TRBJ1-4,TGTGCCAGCAGTTGGGACAGGGGAGGTGAAAAACTGTTTTTT,CASSWDRGGEKLFF
-,-,TRBV6-1,TRBJ1-2,TGTGCCAGCAGCCCGATAAACTATGGCTACACCTTC,CASSPINYGYTF
-,-,TRBV2,TRBJ2-5,TGTGCCAGCAGCGCCGTAGGCGGGGGCCTCTACGCGGAGACCCAGTACTTC,CASSAVGGGLYAETQYF
-,-,TRBV4-1,TRBJ1-4,TGCGCCAGCAGCCAAGGTAGCCGCCATGAAAAACTGTTTTTT,CASSQGSRHEKLFF
-,TRBD1,TRBV5-6,TRBJ1-6,TGTGCCAGCAGCTCCGGACAGGGGGTGTATTCACCCCTCCACTTT,CASSSGQGVYSPLHF